This T cell receptor beta chain was retrieved from a study of neurological immune-mediated disorders. The germline V gene encodes CDR1 MNHEY and CDR2 SVGEGT. The germline V and J ends were trimmed by 6 bases and 7 bases, with 13 bases remaining between them. The CDR3 has 13 amino acids. TCRdb fed the 5' RACE reads into MiXCR, producing one record per CDR3 protein. The table has tens of thousands of distinct CDR3 sequences, roughly 4.4% seen once. This clonotype appeared many times. Sequenced: PBMCs. The clonotype comes from a woman in her 70s with multiple sclerosis. V and J are TRBV6-2 or TRBV6-3 and TRBJ2-1; D not certain. CDR3: CASRNSKVNEQFF. The CDR3 nucleotides are TGTGCCAGCAGGAACAGTAAGGTAAATGAGCAGTTCTTC.